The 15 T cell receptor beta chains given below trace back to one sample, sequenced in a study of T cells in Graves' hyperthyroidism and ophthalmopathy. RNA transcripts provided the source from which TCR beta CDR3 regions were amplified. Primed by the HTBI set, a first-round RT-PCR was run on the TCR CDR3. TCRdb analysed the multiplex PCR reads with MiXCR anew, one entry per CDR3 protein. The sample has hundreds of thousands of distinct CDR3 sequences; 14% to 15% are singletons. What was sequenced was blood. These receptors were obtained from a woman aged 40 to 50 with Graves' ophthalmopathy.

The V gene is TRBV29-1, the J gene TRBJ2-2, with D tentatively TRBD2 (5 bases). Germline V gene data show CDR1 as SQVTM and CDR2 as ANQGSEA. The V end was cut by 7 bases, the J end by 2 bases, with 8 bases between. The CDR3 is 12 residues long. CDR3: CSATRNTGELFF. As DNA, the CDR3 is TGCAGCGCCACTAGAAACACCGGGGAGCTGTTTTTT.

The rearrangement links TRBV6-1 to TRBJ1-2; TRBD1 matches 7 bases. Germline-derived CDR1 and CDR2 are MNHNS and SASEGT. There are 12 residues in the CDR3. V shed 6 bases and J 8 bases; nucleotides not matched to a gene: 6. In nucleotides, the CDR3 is TGTGCCAGCAGGAAGACAGGGCAAGGCTACACCTTC. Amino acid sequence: CASRKTGQGYTF.

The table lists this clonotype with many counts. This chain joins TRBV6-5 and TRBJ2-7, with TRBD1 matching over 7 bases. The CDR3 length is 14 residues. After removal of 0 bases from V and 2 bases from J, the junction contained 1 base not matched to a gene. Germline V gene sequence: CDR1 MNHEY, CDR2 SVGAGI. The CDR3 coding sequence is TGTGCCAGCAGTTACTCTCAGGGGGCCTACGAGCAGTACTTC. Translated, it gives CASSYSQGAYEQYF.

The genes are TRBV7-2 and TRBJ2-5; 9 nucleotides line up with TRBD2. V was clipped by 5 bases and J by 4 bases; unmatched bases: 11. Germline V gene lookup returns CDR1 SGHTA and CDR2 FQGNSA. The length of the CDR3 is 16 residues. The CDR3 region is CASSRRLAAGGETQYF. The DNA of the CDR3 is TGTGCCAGCAGCCGCCGACTAGCGGCGGGGGGAGAGACCCAGTACTTC. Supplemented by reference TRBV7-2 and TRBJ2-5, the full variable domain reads GAGVSQSPSNKVTEKGKDVELRCDPISGHTALYWYRQSLGQGLEFLIYFQGNSAPDKSGLPSDRFSAERTGGSVSTLTIQRTQQEDSAVYLCASSRRLAAGGETQYFGPGTRLLVL.

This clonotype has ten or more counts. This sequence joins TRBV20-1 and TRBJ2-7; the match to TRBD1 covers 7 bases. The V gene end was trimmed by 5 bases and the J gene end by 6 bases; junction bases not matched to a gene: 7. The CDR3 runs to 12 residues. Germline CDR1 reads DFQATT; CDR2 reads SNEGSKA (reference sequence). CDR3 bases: TGCAGTGCTGGACCGACAGGGTCCGAGCAGTACTTC. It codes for CSAGPTGSEQYF.

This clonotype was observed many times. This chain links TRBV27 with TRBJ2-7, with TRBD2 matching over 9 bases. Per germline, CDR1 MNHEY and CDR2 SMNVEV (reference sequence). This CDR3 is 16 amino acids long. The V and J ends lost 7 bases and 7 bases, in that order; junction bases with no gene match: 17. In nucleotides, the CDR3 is TGTGCCAGCAAAGGACCTAGCGGGGCGTTAGGATGGGAGCAGTACTTC. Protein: CASKGPSGALGWEQYF.

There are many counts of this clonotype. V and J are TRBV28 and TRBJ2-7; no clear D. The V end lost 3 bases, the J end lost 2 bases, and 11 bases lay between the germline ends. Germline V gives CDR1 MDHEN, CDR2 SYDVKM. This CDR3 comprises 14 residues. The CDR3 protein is CASSLQVGTYEQYF. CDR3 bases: TGTGCCAGCAGTTTGCAGGTCGGCACCTACGAGCAGTACTTC.

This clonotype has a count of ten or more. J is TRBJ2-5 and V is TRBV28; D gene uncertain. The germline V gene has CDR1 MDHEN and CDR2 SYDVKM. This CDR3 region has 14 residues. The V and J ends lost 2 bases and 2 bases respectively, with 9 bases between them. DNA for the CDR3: TGTGCCAGCAGTTTACGCGGAAAGCAAGAGACCCAGTACTTC. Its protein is CASSLRGKQETQYF.

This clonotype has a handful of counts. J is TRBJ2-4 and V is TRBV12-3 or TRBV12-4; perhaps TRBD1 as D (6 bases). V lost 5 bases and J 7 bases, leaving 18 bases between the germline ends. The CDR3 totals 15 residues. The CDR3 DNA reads TGTGCCAGCAGTGTAGAAGCAGGGGTCGAGAACATTCAGTACTTC. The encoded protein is CASSVEAGVENIQYF.

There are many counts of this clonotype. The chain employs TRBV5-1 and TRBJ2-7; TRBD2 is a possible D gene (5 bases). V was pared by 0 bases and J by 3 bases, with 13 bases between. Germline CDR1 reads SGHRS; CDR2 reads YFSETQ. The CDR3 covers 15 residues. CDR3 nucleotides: TGCGCCAGCAGCTTGGGAGGGAGAATCTTCTACGAGCAGTACTTC. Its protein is CASSLGGRIFYEQYF.

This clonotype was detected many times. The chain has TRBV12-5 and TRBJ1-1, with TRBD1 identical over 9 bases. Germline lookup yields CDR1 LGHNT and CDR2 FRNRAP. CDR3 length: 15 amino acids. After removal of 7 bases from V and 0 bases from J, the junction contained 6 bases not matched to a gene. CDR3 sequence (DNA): TGTGCTAGTGCCCCGGGACAGGGTTTGAACACTGAAGCTTTCTTT. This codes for CASAPGQGLNTEAFF.

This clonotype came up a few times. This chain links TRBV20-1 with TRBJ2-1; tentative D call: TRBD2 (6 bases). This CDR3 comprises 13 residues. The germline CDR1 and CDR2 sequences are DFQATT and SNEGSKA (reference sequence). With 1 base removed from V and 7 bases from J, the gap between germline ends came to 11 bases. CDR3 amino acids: CSARGGGRNEQFF. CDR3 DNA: TGCAGTGCTAGAGGGGGTGGGAGGAATGAGCAGTTCTTC.

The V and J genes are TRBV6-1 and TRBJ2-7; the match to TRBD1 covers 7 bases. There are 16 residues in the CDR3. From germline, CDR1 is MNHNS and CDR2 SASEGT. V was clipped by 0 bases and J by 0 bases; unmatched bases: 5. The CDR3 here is CASSEALTGNSYEQYF. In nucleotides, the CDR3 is TGTGCCAGCAGTGAAGCGCTGACAGGGAACTCCTACGAGCAGTACTTC.

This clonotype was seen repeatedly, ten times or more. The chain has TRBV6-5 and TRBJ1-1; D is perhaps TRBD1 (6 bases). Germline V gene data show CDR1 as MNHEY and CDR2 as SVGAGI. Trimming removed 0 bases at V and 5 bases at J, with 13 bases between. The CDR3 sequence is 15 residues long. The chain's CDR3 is CASSYSLQGTTEAFF. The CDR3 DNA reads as TGTGCCAGCAGTTACTCTCTCCAGGGGACTACTGAAGCTTTCTTT.

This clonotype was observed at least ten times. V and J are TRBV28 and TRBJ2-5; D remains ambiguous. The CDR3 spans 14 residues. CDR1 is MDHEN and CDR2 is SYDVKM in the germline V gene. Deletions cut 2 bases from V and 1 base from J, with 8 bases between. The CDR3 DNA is TGTGCCAGCAGTTTAGGCGCTTTCCAAGAGACCCAGTACTTC. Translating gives CASSLGAFQETQYF.